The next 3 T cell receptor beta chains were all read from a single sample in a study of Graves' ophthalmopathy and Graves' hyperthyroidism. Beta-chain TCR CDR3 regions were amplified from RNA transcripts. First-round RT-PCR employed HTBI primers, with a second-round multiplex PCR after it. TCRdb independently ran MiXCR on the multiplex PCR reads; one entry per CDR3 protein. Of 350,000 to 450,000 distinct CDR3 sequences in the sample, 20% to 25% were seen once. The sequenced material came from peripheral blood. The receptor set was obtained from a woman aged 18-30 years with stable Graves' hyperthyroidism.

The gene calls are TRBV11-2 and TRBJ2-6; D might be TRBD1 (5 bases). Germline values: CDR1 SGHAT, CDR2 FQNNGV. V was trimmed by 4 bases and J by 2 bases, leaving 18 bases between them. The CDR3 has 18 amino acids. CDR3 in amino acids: CASSWQGHWTAGANVLTF. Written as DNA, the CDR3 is TGTGCCAGCAGCTGGCAGGGTCATTGGACGGCTGGGGCCAACGTCCTGACTTTC.

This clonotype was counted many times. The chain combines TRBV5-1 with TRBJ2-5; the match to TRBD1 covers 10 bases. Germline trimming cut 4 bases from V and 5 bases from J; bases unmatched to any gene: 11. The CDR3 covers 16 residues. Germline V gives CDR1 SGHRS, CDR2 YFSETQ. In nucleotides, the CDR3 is TGCGCCAGCAGCCCTAGACAGGGGGCCCTTTCGGAGACCCAGTACTTC. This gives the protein CASSPRQGALSETQYF.

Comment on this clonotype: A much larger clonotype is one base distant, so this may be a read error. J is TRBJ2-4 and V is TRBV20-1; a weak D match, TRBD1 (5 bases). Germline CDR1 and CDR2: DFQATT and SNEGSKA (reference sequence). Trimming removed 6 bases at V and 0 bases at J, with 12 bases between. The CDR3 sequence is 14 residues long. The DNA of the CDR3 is TGCAGTGCCGACATGGACATAGCCAAAAACATTCAGTACTTC. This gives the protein CSADMDIAKNIQYF.